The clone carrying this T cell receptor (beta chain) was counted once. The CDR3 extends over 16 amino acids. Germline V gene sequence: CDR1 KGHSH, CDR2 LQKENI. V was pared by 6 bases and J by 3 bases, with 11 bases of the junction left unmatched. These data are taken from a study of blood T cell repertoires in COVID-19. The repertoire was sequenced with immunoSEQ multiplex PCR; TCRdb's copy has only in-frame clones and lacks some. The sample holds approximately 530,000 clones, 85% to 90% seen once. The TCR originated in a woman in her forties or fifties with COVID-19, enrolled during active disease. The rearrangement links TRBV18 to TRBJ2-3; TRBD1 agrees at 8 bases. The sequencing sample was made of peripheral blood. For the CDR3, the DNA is TGTGCCAGCTCTGGAGGGAAGGACAGGGTAACAGATACGCAGTATTTT. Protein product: CASSGGKDRVTDTQYF.